This entry concerns a single T cell receptor beta chain. This CDR3 region has 15 residues. Per the germline V gene, CDR1 is ENHRY and CDR2 is SYGVKD. With 6 bases clipped from V and 0 bases from J, the junction kept 4 bases outside the gene matches. The source of the sample is a study of patients and donors after allogeneic stem cell transplantation. TCRdb fed the RT-PCR reads into MiXCR, producing one record per CDR3 protein. The profile shows 70,000 or so distinct CDR3 sequences, less than 30% of them singletons. The receptor's source is a human donor who was either an allogeneic HSCT recipient or a stem cell or donor lymphocyte infusion donor (not recorded which). It is not recorded whose cells these are; they may come from a transplant donor. V and J are TRBV10-3 and TRBJ2-7; 11 bases align to TRBD2. The source material was blood, either unsorted or a sorted T cell fraction (not recorded which). The CDR3 reads CAISRLAGHSYEQYF. CDR3 in DNA: TGTGCCATCAGCAGACTAGCGGGACACTCCTACGAGCAGTACTTC.